The subject of this entry is one T cell receptor beta chain. The antigen is undetermined. Clones were read by immunoSEQ multiplex PCR, and TCRdb kept only the in-frame ones, dropping some. The sample lists approximately 170,000 clones; 91% were seen once. The CDR3 contains 13 residues. Trimming removed 8 bases from V and 2 bases from J; junction bases left unmatched: 3. The data stem from a study of T cell responses to AZD1222 COVID-19 vaccine. Study-level findings and limits: Seropositive at baseline were only a handful of AZD1222 recipients. Sampled repertoires all dated from after the peak T cell response. The donors showed a predominance of white British ancestry and of females, with possible underestimation of clonal diversity.

The rearrangement joins TRBV12-3 or TRBV12-4 to TRBJ1-5, with 7 nucleotides matching TRBD1. Here the sequenced sample was peripheral blood, taken on day 0 of AZD1222 vaccination. This clonotype originated in an adult in good health. This chain's CDR3 is CASAGQGNQPQHF. For the CDR3, the DNA is TGTGCCAGCGCCGGACAGGGCAATCAGCCCCAGCATTTT.